The rows below give T cell receptor beta chains drawn from one sample of a study of cytomegalovirus exposure and HLA in healthy donors. TCRdb's copy holds only in-frame clones and misses some; the assay was immunoSEQ multiplex PCR. The sample has some 170,000 clones; approximately 96% are singletons. Sequencing used PBMCs. The receptor source for this set is a woman between 18 and 29 years old in good health and CMV-seronegative. Both conserved end residues are part of each CDR3. Fields, in order: J gene, V gene, clone size, D gene, CDR3 length, CDR3 protein, CDR3 DNA. A D gene is named only where the DNA matches it firmly. Part of the rows lack a size; the others show once, few, many or a class for expanded clones.

J: TRBJ2-7; V: TRBV9; size: .; D: TRBD1; length: 15; CDR3: CASSPSGTGDYEQYF; DNA: TGTGCCAGCAGCCCTTCCGGGACAGGGGACTACGAGCAGTACTTC
J: TRBJ2-5; V: TRBV6-1; size: .; D: .; length: 13; CDR3: CASRGHNQETQYF; DNA: TGTGCCAGCAGGGGACACAACCAAGAGACCCAGTACTTC
J: TRBJ2-1; V: TRBV5-1; size: .; D: .; length: 18; CDR3: CASSSGRASEGAYNEQFF; DNA: TGCGCCAGCAGCTCCGGGAGGGCTAGCGAGGGGGCATACAATGAGCAGTTCTTC
J: TRBJ2-5; V: TRBV5-1; size: .; D: TRBD2; length: 14; CDR3: CASRETSFGETQYF; DNA: TGCGCCAGCAGGGAGACTAGCTTCGGGGAGACCCAGTACTTC
J: TRBJ2-7; V: TRBV19; size: once; D: .; length: 13; CDR3: CASSMGGRYEQYF; DNA: TGTGCCAGTAGTATGGGGGGACGTTACGAGCAGTACTTC
J: TRBJ1-1; V: TRBV5-1; size: .; D: .; length: 18; CDR3: CASSLVKFGGALNTEAFF; DNA: TGCGCCAGCAGCTTGGTTAAGTTCGGGGGTGCTTTGAACACTGAAGCTTTCTTT
J: TRBJ1-4; V: TRBV4-2; size: .; D: TRBD1; length: 15; CDR3: CASSQGDREFEKLFF; DNA: TGTGCCAGCAGCCAAGGGGACAGAGAATTCGAAAAACTGTTTTTT
J: TRBJ2-3; V: TRBV6-6; size: once; D: TRBD1; length: 15; CDR3: CASSLRTGGTDTQYF; DNA: TGTGCCAGCAGCCTTAGGACAGGGGGGACAGATACGCAGTATTTT
J: TRBJ1-1; V: TRBV25-1; size: .; D: TRBD1; length: 15; CDR3: CASSEPNRGDTEAFF; DNA: TGTGCCAGCAGTGAACCTAACAGGGGTGATACTGAAGCTTTCTTT
J: TRBJ2-7; V: TRBV6-5; size: .; D: .; length: 15; CDR3: CASSYSPPRIYEQYF; DNA: TGTGCCAGCAGTTACTCGCCACCGAGAATCTACGAGCAGTACTTC
J: TRBJ2-3; V: TRBV12-5; size: .; D: TRBD2; length: 14; CDR3: CASLTSGSTDTQYF; DNA: TGTGCTAGCCTTACTAGCGGGAGCACAGATACGCAGTATTTT
J: TRBJ1-4; V: TRBV11-2; size: .; D: .; length: 13; CDR3: CASSPRPYEKLFF; DNA: TGTGCCAGCAGCCCGAGGCCCTACGAAAAACTGTTTTTT
J: TRBJ1-6; V: TRBV11-3; size: .; D: TRBD1; length: 15; CDR3: CASSRGTDKNSPLHF; DNA: TGTGCCAGCAGTCGCGGGACAGACAAGAATTCACCCCTCCACTTT
J: TRBJ2-7; V: TRBV15; size: .; D: .; length: 14; CDR3: CATNTGGNSYEQYF; DNA: TGTGCCACCAATACTGGAGGCAACTCCTACGAGCAGTACTTC
J: TRBJ1-4; V: TRBV4-3; size: .; D: TRBD1; length: 15; CDR3: CASSQDQGAVEKLFF; DNA: TGCGCCAGCAGCCAAGATCAGGGGGCTGTTGAAAAACTGTTTTTT
J: TRBJ1-6; V: TRBV6-1; size: .; D: .; length: 14; CDR3: CASRETGFNSPLHF; DNA: TGTGCCAGCCGAGAAACAGGGTTTAATTCACCCCTCCACTTT
J: TRBJ1-4; V: TRBV4-1; size: .; D: .; length: 16; CDR3: CASSPMAGYQGEKLFF; DNA: TGCGCCAGCAGCCCAATGGCAGGCTATCAGGGTGAAAAACTGTTTTTT
J: TRBJ2-3; V: TRBV7-2; size: .; D: TRBD2; length: 15; CDR3: CASSFTSGGVDTQYF; DNA: TGTGCCAGCAGCTTTACTAGCGGGGGCGTGGATACGCAGTATTTT
J: TRBJ1-1; V: TRBV2; size: .; D: .; length: 13; CDR3: CASIFDTVAEAFF; DNA: TGTGCCAGCATTTTTGACACTGTCGCTGAAGCTTTCTTT
J: TRBJ2-3; V: TRBV6-5; size: .; D: .; length: 14; CDR3: CASSYLQNTDTQYF; DNA: TGTGCCAGCAGTTACCTACAGAACACAGATACGCAGTATTTT
J: TRBJ1-5; V: TRBV6-6; size: once; D: .; length: 14; CDR3: CASSYSPGNQPQHF; DNA: TGTGCCAGCAGTTATTCCCCAGGGAATCAGCCCCAGCATTTT
J: TRBJ2-5; V: TRBV4-2; size: .; D: TRBD1; length: 17; CDR3: CASSQSEGTGVSETQYF; DNA: TGTGCCAGCAGCCAATCCGAGGGGACAGGGGTATCAGAGACCCAGTACTTC
J: TRBJ1-2; V: TRBV5-5; size: .; D: TRBD1; length: 13; CDR3: CASSSGQGYGYTF; DNA: TGTGCCAGCAGCTCGGGACAGGGTTATGGCTACACCTTC
J: TRBJ2-7; V: TRBV2; size: .; D: .; length: 16; CDR3: CASRGSLDRGSYEQYF; DNA: TGTGCCTCCCGCGGCAGCCTAGATCGAGGGTCCTACGAGCAGTACTTC
J: TRBJ2-3; V: TRBV7-2; size: .; D: TRBD1; length: 16; CDR3: CASSSGWDSPTDTQYF; DNA: TGTGCCAGCAGCTCGGGGTGGGACAGCCCCACAGATACGCAGTATTTT
J: TRBJ2-7; V: TRBV11-2; size: .; D: TRBD2; length: 18; CDR3: CASSLAGSGWGSSYEQYF; DNA: TGTGCCAGCAGCCTAGCGGGGTCGGGGTGGGGAAGCTCCTACGAGCAGTACTTC
J: TRBJ1-5; V: TRBV5-5; size: .; D: .; length: 14; CDR3: CASSLRQNNQPQHF; DNA: TGTGCCAGCAGCTTGCGACAGAACAATCAGCCCCAGCATTTT
J: TRBJ2-3; V: TRBV4-1; size: .; D: TRBD2; length: 19; CDR3: CASSQEGGTSGGSTDTQYF; DNA: TGCGCCAGCAGCCAAGAAGGGGGGACTAGCGGGGGGTCCACAGATACGCAGTATTTT
J: TRBJ2-6; V: TRBV19; size: once; D: TRBD1; length: 16; CDR3: CASRPTGSDGANVLTF; DNA: TGTGCCAGTAGGCCGACAGGGTCCGACGGGGCCAACGTCCTGACTTTC
J: TRBJ2-1; V: TRBV19; size: .; D: TRBD2; length: 16; CDR3: CASSIEGFGGGIGQFF; DNA: TGTGCCAGTAGTATAGAGGGTTTTGGCGGGGGGATTGGGCAGTTCTTC
J: TRBJ2-3; V: TRBV11-2; size: .; D: TRBD2; length: 17; CDR3: CASSAISGGPNTDTQYF; DNA: TGTGCCAGCAGCGCGATAAGCGGGGGCCCGAACACAGATACGCAGTATTTT
J: TRBJ1-4; V: TRBV19; size: .; D: TRBD1; length: 17; CDR3: CASSIGRLGQINEKLFF; DNA: TGTGCCAGTAGTATCGGCCGGTTGGGACAGATAAATGAAAAACTGTTTTTT
J: TRBJ2-4; V: TRBV5-1; size: .; D: TRBD1; length: 17; CDR3: CASSLGDRVYSKNIQYF; DNA: TGCGCCAGCAGCTTGGGGGACAGGGTTTATAGCAAAAACATTCAGTACTTC
J: TRBJ1-4; V: TRBV2; size: .; D: .; length: 15; CDR3: CASWGSPNDNEKLFF; DNA: TGTGCCAGCTGGGGCTCGCCCAACGATAATGAAAAACTGTTTTTT
J: TRBJ1-3; V: TRBV7-2; size: .; D: .; length: 15; CDR3: CASSSTGPSGNTIYF; DNA: TGTGCCAGCAGCTCAACAGGTCCCTCTGGAAACACCATATATTTT
J: TRBJ2-7; V: TRBV19; size: .; D: .; length: 15; CDR3: CASSIAGQPTYEQYF; DNA: TGTGCCAGTAGTATAGCCGGACAGCCAACCTACGAGCAGTACTTC
J: TRBJ2-4; V: TRBV6-1; size: .; D: .; length: 12; CDR3: CASKMFRNIQYF; DNA: TGTGCCAGCAAAATGTTCAGAAACATTCAGTACTTC
J: TRBJ2-1; V: TRBV5-1; size: once; D: .; length: 15; CDR3: CASSLFRGKNNEQFF; DNA: TGCGCCAGCAGCTTGTTCCGGGGGAAGAACAATGAGCAGTTCTTC
J: TRBJ2-3; V: TRBV10-3; size: .; D: TRBD2; length: 15; CDR3: CAPPGGGTSTDTQYF; DNA: TGTGCCCCACCTGGCGGGGGGACCTCCACAGATACGCAGTATTTT
J: TRBJ2-7; V: TRBV7-3; size: .; D: TRBD1; length: 15; CDR3: CASSLGQGLSYEQYF; DNA: TGTGCCAGCAGCCTAGGACAGGGCCTCTCCTACGAGCAGTACTTC
J: TRBJ1-4; V: TRBV6-5; size: once; D: TRBD1; length: 14; CDR3: CASSTRGVNEKLFF; DNA: TGTGCCAGCAGTACCAGGGGGGTTAATGAAAAACTGTTTTTT
J: TRBJ1-3; V: TRBV18; size: .; D: TRBD1; length: 14; CDR3: CASSLGQVGDTIYF; DNA: TGTGCCAGCTCACTCGGACAGGTCGGGGACACCATATATTTT